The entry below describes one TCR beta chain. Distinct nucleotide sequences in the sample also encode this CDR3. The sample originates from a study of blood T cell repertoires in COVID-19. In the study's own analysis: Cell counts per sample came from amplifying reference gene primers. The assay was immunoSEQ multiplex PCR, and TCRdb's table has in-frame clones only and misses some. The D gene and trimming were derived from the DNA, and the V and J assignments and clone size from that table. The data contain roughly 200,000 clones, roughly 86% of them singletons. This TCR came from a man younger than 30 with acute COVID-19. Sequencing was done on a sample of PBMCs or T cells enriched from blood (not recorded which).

The CDR3 coding sequence is TGTGCCAGCTCACCTGACAGCCCGAACACCGGGGAGCTGTTTTTT. Translating gives CASSPDSPNTGELFF. The chain uses TRBV18 and TRBJ2-2; a possible D gene is TRBD1 (5 bases). Trimming took 3 bases from V and 0 from J, leaving 8 bases between them. The CDR3 sequence is 15 residues long. Germline CDR1 reads KGHSH; CDR2 reads LQKENI.